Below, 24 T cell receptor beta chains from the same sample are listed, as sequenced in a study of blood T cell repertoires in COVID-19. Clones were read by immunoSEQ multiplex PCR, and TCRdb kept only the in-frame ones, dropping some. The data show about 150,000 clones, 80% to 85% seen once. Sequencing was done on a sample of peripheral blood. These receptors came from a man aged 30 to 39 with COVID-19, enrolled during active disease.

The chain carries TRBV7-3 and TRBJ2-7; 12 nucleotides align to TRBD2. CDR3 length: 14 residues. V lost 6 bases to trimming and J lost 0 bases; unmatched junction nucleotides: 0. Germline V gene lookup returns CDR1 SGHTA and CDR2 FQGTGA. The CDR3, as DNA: TGTGCCAGCAGGACTAGCGGGAGCTCCTACGAGCAGTACTTC. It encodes CASRTSGSSYEQYF.

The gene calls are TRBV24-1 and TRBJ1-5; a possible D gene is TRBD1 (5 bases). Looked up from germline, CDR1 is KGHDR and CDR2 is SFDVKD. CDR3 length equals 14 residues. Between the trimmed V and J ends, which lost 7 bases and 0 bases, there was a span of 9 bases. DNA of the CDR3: TGTGCCACCAGGACAGTTTATAGCAATCAGCCCCAGCATTTT. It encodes CATRTVYSNQPQHF.

The CDR3 loop is CASSGGGTVNTEAFF. The DNA for the CDR3 is TGTGCCAGCAGCGGAGGTGGGACAGTCAACACTGAAGCTTTCTTT. The chain couples TRBV9 to TRBJ1-1; 7 bases are a match to TRBD1. CDR3 size: 15 residues. Germline CDR1 and CDR2: SGDLS and YYNGEE. After removal of 3 bases from V and 2 bases from J, the junction contained 7 bases not matched to a gene.

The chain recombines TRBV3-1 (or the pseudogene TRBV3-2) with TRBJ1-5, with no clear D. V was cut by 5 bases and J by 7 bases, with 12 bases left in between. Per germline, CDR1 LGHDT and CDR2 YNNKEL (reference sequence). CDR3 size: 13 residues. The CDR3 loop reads CASSFDTLQPQHF. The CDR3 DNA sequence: TGTGCCAGCAGCTTCGACACTCTCCAGCCCCAGCATTTT.

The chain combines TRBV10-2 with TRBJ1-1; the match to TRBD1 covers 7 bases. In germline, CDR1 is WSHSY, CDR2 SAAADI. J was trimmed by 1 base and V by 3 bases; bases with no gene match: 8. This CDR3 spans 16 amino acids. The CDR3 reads CASSDIGPGGNTEAFF. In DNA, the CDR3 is TGCGCCAGCAGTGATATAGGTCCAGGGGGGAACACTGAAGCTTTCTTT.

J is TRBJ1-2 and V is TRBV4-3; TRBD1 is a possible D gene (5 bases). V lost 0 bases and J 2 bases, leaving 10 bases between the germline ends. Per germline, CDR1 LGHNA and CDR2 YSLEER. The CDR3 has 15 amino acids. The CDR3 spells CASSQDHQGNYGYTF. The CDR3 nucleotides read TGCGCCAGCAGCCAAGATCACCAGGGCAACTATGGCTACACCTTC.

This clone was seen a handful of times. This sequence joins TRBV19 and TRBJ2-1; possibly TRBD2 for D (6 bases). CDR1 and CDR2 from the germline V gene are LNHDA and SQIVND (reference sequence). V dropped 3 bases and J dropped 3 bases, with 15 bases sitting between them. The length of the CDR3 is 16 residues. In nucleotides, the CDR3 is TGTGCCAGTAGTATCTCCGGCGGGGCACTCTACAATGAGCAGTTCTTC. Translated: CASSISGGALYNEQFF.

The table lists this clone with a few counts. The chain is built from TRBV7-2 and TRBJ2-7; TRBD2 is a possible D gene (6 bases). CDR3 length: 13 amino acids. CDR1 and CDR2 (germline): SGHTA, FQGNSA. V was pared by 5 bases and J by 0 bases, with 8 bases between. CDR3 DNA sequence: TGTGCCAGCAGCCGGGACTTCTCCTACGAGCAGTACTTC. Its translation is CASSRDFSYEQYF.

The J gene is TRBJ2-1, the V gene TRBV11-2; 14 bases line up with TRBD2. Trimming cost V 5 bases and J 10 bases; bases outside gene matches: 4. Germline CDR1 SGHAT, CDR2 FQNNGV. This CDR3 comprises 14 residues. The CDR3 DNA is TGTGCCAGCAGCGGGGGACTAGCGGGAGTCGAGCAGTTCTTC. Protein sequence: CASSGGLAGVEQFF.

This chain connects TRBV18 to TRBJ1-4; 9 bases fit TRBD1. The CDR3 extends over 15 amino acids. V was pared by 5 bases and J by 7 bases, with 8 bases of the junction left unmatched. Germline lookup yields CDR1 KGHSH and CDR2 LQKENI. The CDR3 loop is CASSGSGQGFEKLFF. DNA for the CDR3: TGTGCCAGCTCAGGATCGGGACAGGGATTTGAAAAACTGTTTTTT.

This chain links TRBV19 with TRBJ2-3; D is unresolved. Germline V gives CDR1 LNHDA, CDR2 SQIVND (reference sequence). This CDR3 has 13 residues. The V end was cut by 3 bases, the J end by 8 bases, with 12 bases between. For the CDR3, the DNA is TGTGCCAGTAGTATTCGCGACAAGCCTACGCAGTATTTT. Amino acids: CASSIRDKPTQYF.

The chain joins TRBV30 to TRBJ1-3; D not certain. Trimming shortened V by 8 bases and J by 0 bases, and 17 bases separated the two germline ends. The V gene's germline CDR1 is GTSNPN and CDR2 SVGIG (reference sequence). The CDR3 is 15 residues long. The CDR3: CALDFGGISGNTIYF. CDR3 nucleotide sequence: TGTGCCCTAGATTTTGGAGGTATCTCTGGAAACACCATATATTTT.

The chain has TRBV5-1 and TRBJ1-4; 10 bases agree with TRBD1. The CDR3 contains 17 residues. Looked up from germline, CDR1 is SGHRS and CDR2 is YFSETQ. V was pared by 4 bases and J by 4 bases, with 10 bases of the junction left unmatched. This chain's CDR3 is CASSTSTGGRDNEKLFF. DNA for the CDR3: TGCGCCAGCAGCACCTCGACAGGGGGCAGGGATAATGAAAAACTGTTTTTT.

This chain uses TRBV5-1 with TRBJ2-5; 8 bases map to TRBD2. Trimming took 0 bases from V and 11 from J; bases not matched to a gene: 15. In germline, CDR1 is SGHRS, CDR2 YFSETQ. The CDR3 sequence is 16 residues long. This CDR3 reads CASSLDGVRSGGTQYF. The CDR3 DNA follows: TGCGCCAGCAGCTTGGATGGTGTCAGATCGGGGGGGACTCAGTACTTC.

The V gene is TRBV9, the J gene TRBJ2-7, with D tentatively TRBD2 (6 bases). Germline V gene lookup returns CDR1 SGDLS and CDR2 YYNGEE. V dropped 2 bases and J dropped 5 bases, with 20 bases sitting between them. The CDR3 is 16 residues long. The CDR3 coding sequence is TGTGCCAGCAGCGTTTCGGGGACTGTCGGGGGTAACGAGCAGTACTTC. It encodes CASSVSGTVGGNEQYF.

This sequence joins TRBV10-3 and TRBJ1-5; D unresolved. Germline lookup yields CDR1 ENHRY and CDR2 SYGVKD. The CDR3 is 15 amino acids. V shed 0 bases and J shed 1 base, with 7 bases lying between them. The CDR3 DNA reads TGTGCCATCAGTGAGTCGGAGACCAGCAATCAGCCCCAGCATTTT. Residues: CAISESETSNQPQHF.

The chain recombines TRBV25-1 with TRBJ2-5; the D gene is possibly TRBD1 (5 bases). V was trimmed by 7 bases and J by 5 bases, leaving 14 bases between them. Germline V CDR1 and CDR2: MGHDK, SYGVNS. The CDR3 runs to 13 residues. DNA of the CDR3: TGTGCCAGCACAGGGTCAGGGCGGGAGACCCAGTACTTC. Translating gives CASTGSGRETQYF.

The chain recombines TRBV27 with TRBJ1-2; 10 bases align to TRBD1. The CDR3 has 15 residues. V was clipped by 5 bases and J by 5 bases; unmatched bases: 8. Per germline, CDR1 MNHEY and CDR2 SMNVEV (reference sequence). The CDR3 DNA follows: TGTGCCAGCAGTGACCCGAGGACAGGGGGATATGGCTACACCTTC. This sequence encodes CASSDPRTGGYGYTF.

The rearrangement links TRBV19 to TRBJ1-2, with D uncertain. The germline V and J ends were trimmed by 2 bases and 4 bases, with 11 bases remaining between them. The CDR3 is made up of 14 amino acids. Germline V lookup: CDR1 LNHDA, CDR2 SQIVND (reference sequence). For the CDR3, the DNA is TGTGCCAGTAGTATAACCGGCGGAGGCTATGGCTACACCTTC. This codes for CASSITGGGYGYTF.

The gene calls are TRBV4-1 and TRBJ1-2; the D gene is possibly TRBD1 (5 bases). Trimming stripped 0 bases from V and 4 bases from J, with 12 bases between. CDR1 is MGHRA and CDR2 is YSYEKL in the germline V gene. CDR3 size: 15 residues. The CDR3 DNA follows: TGCGCCAGCAGCCAAGATGTCAGGGTTAGCTATGGCTACACCTTC. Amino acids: CASSQDVRVSYGYTF.

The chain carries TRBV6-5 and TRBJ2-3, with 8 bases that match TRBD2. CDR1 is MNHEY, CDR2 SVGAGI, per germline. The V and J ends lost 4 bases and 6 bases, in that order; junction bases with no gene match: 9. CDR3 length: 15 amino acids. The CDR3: CASSFLSGRGDTQYF. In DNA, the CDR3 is TGTGCCAGCAGTTTCCTAAGCGGGAGAGGGGATACGCAGTATTTT.

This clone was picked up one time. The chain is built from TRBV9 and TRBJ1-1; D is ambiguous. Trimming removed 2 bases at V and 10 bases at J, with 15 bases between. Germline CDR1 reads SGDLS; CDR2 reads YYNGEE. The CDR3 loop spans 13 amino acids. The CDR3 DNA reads TGTGCCAGCAGCGTCTCAAACACAGTCGGAGCTTTCTTT. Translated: CASSVSNTVGAFF.

This CDR3 reads CASSPDRGYGYTF. CDR3 in DNA: TGTGCCAGCAGCCCTGACAGGGGGTATGGCTACACCTTC. The chain links TRBV14 to TRBJ1-2; 9 bases are a match to TRBD1. CDR3 length: 13 amino acids. Trimming took 4 bases from V and 5 from J; bases not matched to a gene: 2. Germline V CDR1 and CDR2: SGHDN, FVKESK.

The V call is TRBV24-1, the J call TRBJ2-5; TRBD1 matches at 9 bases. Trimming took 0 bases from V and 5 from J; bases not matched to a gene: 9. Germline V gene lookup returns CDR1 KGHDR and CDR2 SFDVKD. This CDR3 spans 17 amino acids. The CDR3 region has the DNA TGTGCCACCAGTGATTTGCCCCACCGGGACAGGGCGGAGACCCAGTACTTC. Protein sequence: CATSDLPHRDRAETQYF.